One sample yielded the 17 T cell receptor beta chains listed below, sequenced in a study of response to subunit inactivated influenza vaccine. TCRdb independently ran MiXCR on the RT-PCR reads; one entry per CDR3 protein. The sample has 170,000 or so distinct CDR3 sequences, about 10% seen once. The material was CD8+ T cells sorted from PBMCs, obtained 23 months after vaccination. All receptors derive from a man aged 50 to 69 who received an inactivated influenza vaccine.

This rearrangement joins TRBV27 to TRBJ1-1; D is uncertain. Germline CDR1 and CDR2: MNHEY and SMNVEV (reference sequence). V was shortened by 1 base and J by 4 bases, with 7 bases between the two germline ends. There are 13 residues in the CDR3. This chain's CDR3 is CASSLYWGTEAFF. Here the CDR3 DNA reads TGTGCCAGCAGTTTATACTGGGGCACTGAAGCTTTCTTT.

The table lists this clonotype with a few counts. The chain carries TRBV4-1 and TRBJ2-7, with TRBD2 as a possible D gene (5 bases). CDR3 length: 15 amino acids. Germline assignment: CDR1 MGHRA and CDR2 YSYEKL. The V end was cut by 0 bases, the J end by 2 bases, with 11 bases between. CDR3 bases: TGCGCCAGCAGCCAAGAAGGCGGGTTTCCCTACGAGCAGTACTTC. This gives the protein CASSQEGGFPYEQYF.

This clonotype was observed a few times. This chain uses TRBV6-5 with TRBJ2-7, with D possibly matching TRBD1 (5 bases). Between the trimmed V and J ends, which lost 2 bases and 3 bases, there was a span of 17 bases. Germline V gene data show CDR1 as MNHEY and CDR2 as SVGAGI. This CDR3 has 16 amino acids. CDR3 protein: CASSYPAQGGHYEQYF. The CDR3 DNA reads TGTGCCAGCAGTTACCCCGCGCAGGGTGGGCACTACGAGCAGTACTTC.

This clonotype occurred a few times. This chain joins TRBV12-3 or TRBV12-4 and TRBJ2-2; TRBD2 is a possible D gene (5 bases). There are 17 residues in the CDR3. The germline V and J ends were trimmed by 7 bases and 0 bases, with 18 bases remaining between them. CDR3 in amino acids: CASTFWTATSNTGELFF. As DNA, the CDR3 is TGTGCCAGCACATTTTGGACTGCAACCTCGAACACCGGGGAGCTGTTTTTT.

The gene calls are TRBV5-1 and TRBJ2-7; 9 nucleotides line up with TRBD1. Trimming took 1 base from V and 4 from J; bases not matched to a gene: 12. CDR1 and CDR2 from the germline V gene are SGHRS and YFSETQ. CDR3 length: 17 amino acids. CDR3 sequence: CASSLIAPGQGSYEQYF. The CDR3 region has the DNA TGCGCCAGCAGCTTGATAGCGCCGGGACAGGGATCTTACGAGCAGTACTTC.

This clonotype was observed a handful of times. V gene TRBV15 combines with J gene TRBJ2-5; D is unclear. Germline V gene sequence: CDR1 LNHNV, CDR2 YYDKDF (reference sequence). The length of the CDR3 is 13 residues. V lost 0 bases to trimming and J lost 5 bases, with 7 bases between them. DNA of the CDR3: TGTGCCACCAGCAGAGATCTAAAGGAGACCCAGTACTTC. This sequence encodes CATSRDLKETQYF.

The rearrangement uses TRBV29-1 and TRBJ2-4, with D tentatively TRBD2 (5 bases). The CDR3 runs 15 residues. Germline V gene lookup returns CDR1 SQVTM and CDR2 ANQGSEA. V lost 0 bases to trimming and J lost 0 bases, with 9 bases between them. CDR3 coding DNA: TGCAGCGTTGAAGATCGCGGGTTAGCCAAAAACATTCAGTACTTC. Translation: CSVEDRGLAKNIQYF.

The chain uses TRBV6-1 and TRBJ2-6; 9 positions agree with TRBD1. The CDR3 sequence is 16 residues long. Germline V gene lookup returns CDR1 MNHNS and CDR2 SASEGT. J lost 2 bases, V lost 11 bases, and 10 bases had no gene match. The DNA for the CDR3 is TGTGCCGTGACAGGGGGAAATGAAGCTGGGGCCAACGTCCTGACTTTC. Amino acids: CAVTGGNEAGANVLTF.

The chain has TRBV11-2 and TRBJ2-7; 9 bases fit TRBD1. The CDR3 covers 14 residues. V lost 5 bases to trimming and J lost 4 bases; unmatched junction nucleotides: 6. CDR1 and CDR2 (germline): SGHAT, FQNNGV. The CDR3 DNA sequence: TGTGCCAGCAGCCAAGGGACAGGGAGATACGAGCAGTACTTC. The encoded protein is CASSQGTGRYEQYF.

Points on this clonotype: Its ends do not fully match the called genes, so a read error is possible. The chain carries TRBV12-3 or TRBV12-4 and TRBJ2-7; D tentatively fits TRBD1 or TRBD2 (5 bases each). CDR3 size: 14 residues. In DNA form, the CDR3 reads TGTGCCAGCAGCCGGGGCATTAGCTCCTACGAGCAGTGCTTC. It yields the protein CASSRGISSYEQCF.

This clonotype was counted a few times. The rearrangement uses TRBV7-8 and TRBJ2-7, with 10 nucleotides matching TRBD2. V gave up 2 bases and J gave up 5 bases; unmatched junction bases: 6. Per the germline V gene, CDR1 is SGHVS and CDR2 is FQNEAQ. The CDR3 is made up of 15 amino acids. Written as DNA, the CDR3 is TGTGCCAGCAGCTTAAATCAGCGGGAGGGCGACGAGCAGTACTTC. The encoded protein is CASSLNQREGDEQYF.

The chain combines TRBV12-3 or TRBV12-4 with TRBJ2-2, with D perhaps TRBD1 or TRBD2 (6 bases each). V was cut by 2 bases and J by 4 bases, with 11 bases left in between. This CDR3 has 15 residues. CDR3 loop: CASSLRGPPTGELFF. The CDR3 coding sequence is TGTGCCAGCAGTTTACGGGGGCCCCCCACCGGGGAGCTGTTTTTT.

This clonotype came up many times. The V and J genes are TRBV10-3 and TRBJ2-2; the match to TRBD1 covers 10 bases. This CDR3 has 15 amino acids. The germline gives CDR1 ENHRY, CDR2 SYGVKD. V lost 2 bases to trimming and J lost 7 bases; unmatched junction nucleotides: 4. CDR3 nucleotides: TGTGCCATCAGTGAGGGGACAGGGGTGGTCGGGGAGCTGTTTTTT. This translates into CAISEGTGVVGELFF.

A few counts support this clonotype. The chain is built from TRBV7-9 and TRBJ1-2, with a weak D call TRBD1 (6 bases). Trimming cost V 1 base and J 7 bases, with 10 bases left between them. The CDR3 spans 13 residues. Germline V gene data show CDR1 as SEHNR and CDR2 as FQNEAQ (reference sequence). CDR3 amino acids: CASSLGDIGGYTF. CDR3 coding DNA: TGTGCCAGCAGCTTAGGGGACATCGGTGGCTACACCTTC.

This clonotype has just a few counts. The genes are TRBV7-3 and TRBJ2-1; D gene unclear. The germline CDR1 and CDR2 sequences are SGHTA and FQGTGA. V lost 6 bases and J 8 bases, leaving 14 bases between the germline ends. This CDR3 contains 13 residues. The CDR3 protein is CASSSIPRDEQFF. CDR3 nucleotides: TGTGCCAGCAGTTCGATCCCAAGGGATGAGCAGTTCTTC.

This clonotype was seen ten or more times. The chain is built from TRBV15 and TRBJ2-2; no definite D call. V shed 8 bases and J shed 2 bases, with 9 bases lying between them. The germline CDR1 and CDR2 sequences are LNHNV and YYDKDF (reference sequence). There are 13 residues in the CDR3. The CDR3 DNA is TGTGCCACCTCGGCAGCAAACACCGGGGAGCTGTTTTTT. This translates into CATSAANTGELFF.

V and J are TRBV14 and TRBJ2-7; D ambiguous. From germline, CDR1 is SGHDN and CDR2 FVKESK. With 2 bases removed from V and 6 bases from J, the gap between germline ends came to 14 bases. The CDR3 contains 14 residues. CDR3 nucleotide sequence: TGTGCCAGCAGCCAAAACAGTGCCTCTTCCGAGCAGTACTTC. Its translation: CASSQNSASSEQYF.